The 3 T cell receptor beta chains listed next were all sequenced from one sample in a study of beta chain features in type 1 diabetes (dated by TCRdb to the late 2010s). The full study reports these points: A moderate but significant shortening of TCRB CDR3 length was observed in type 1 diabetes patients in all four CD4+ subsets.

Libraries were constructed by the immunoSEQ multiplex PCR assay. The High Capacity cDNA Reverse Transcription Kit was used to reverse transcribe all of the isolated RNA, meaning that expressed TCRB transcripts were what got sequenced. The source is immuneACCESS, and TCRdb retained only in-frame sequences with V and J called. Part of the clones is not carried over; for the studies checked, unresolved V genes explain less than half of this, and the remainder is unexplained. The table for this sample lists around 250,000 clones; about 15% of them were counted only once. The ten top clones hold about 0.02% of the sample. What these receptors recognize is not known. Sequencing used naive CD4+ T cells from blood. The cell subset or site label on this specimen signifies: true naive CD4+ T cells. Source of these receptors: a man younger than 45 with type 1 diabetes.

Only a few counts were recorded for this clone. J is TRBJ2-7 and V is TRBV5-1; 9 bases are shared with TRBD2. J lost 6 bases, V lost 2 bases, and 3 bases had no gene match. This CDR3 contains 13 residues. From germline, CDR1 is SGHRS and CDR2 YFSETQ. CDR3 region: CASSFSGSPEQYF. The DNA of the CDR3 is TGCGCCAGCAGCTTTAGCGGGAGCCCCGAGCAGTACTTC.

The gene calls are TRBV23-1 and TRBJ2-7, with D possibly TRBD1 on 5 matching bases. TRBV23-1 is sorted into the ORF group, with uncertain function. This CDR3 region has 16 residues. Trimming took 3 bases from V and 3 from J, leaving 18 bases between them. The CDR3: CASSHRDSPVIYEQYF. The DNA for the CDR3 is TGCGCCAGCAGTCACCGCGACAGCCCCGTAATCTACGAGCAGTACTTC.

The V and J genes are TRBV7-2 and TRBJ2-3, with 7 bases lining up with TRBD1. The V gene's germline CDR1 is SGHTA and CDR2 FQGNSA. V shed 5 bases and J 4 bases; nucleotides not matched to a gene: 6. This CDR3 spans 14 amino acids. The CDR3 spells CASSPRGLADTQYF. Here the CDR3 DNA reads TGTGCCAGCAGCCCAAGGGGGCTGGCAGATACGCAGTATTTT.